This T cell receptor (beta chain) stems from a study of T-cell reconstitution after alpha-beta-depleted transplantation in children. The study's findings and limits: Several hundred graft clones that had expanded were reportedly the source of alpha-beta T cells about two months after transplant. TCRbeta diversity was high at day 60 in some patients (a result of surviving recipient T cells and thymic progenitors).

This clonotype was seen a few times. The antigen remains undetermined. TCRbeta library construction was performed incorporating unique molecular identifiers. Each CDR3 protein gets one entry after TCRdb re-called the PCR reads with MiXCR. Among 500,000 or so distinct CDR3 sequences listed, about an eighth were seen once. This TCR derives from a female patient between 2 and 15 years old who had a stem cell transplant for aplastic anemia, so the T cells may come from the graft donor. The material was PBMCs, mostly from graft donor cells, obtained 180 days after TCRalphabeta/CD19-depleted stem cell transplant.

The DNA for the CDR3 is TGTGCCAGCAGCGACCGGGTCTCCAGGAATGGTGAAAAACTGTTTTTT. Translating gives CASSDRVSRNGEKLFF. The chain joins TRBV7-6 to TRBJ1-4; unclear D gene. V lost 5 bases, J lost 7 bases, and 20 bases lay in between. This CDR3 has 16 residues. Germline V lookup: CDR1 SGHVS, CDR2 FNYEAQ.